This entry lists 3 T cell receptor beta chains sequenced from one sample in a study of shared clonotypes between healthy human individuals. The protocol was immunoSEQ multiplex PCR, while the TCRdb copy is restricted to in-frame clones and leaves out a portion. The table lists around 2.1 million clones, almost 96% of them singletons. Input material: naive CD4+ T cells sorted from blood. Subset defined: CD45RA+ positively selected. Receptors were obtained from a man in his late teens or twenties in good health.

The V and J genes are TRBV10-3 and TRBJ1-1, with a weak D call TRBD1 (5 bases). Germline V gives CDR1 ENHRY, CDR2 SYGVKD. The CDR3 covers 15 residues. Trimming cost V 7 bases and J 1 base, with 16 bases left between them. The CDR3 bases are TGTGCCATCACCAGGGATGCTCTAGGGAACACTGAAGCTTTCTTT. Amino acids: CAITRDALGNTEAFF.

The rearrangement uses TRBV4-3 and TRBJ2-1, with D possibly being TRBD1 or TRBD2 (6 bases each). CDR1 is LGHNA and CDR2 is YSLEER in the germline V gene. CDR3 length: 14 residues. V was shortened by 2 bases and J by 12 bases, with 17 bases between the two germline ends. The CDR3 loop is CASSQWFGGRGQFF. The CDR3 coding sequence is TGCGCCAGCAGCCAATGGTTCGGGGGCCGAGGGCAGTTCTTC.

This sequence joins TRBV29-1 and TRBJ2-2, with TRBD2 as a possible D gene (5 bases). V shed 6 bases and J shed 1 base, with 12 bases lying between them. Germline CDR1 is SQVTM and CDR2 is ANQGSEA. The CDR3 totals 14 residues. The CDR3 nucleotides read TGCAGCGTACGGGAACTAGAGAACACCGGGGAGCTGTTTTTT. It codes for CSVRELENTGELFF.